This T cell receptor beta chain was sequenced in a study of cytomegalovirus exposure and HLA in healthy donors. Across the study: A later analysis reported the 130 or so validation repertoires used the same platform as the roughly 700 first-cohort repertoires. The study's findings and limits: In vitro checks showed that a few CMV-associated chains really do target CMV antigens. A list of 150 to 200 TCR beta chains associated with cytomegalovirus was given.

As to this clone: The antigen is unknown.

Trimming left V 4 bases short and J 8 bases short, with 29 bases between. The CDR3 runs to 18 residues. Per germline, CDR1 SGHDN and CDR2 FVKESK. Sequencing used immunoSEQ multiplex PCR; TCRdb keeps in-frame clones, though not all of them. The sample contains over 200,000 clones, 90% of which appear only once. Material: PBMCs. The V call is TRBV14, the J call TRBJ1-2, with D possibly TRBD1 on 5 matching bases. The receptor was derived from a woman aged 18-29 years in good health and CMV-seronegative. The CDR3 DNA is TGTGCCAGCAGCCCTCCACCGGGTCAGGGAGGCTTTTTTCGAGGCTACACCTTC. Its protein product is CASSPPPGQGGFFRGYTF.